Listed below are T cell receptor beta chains from one sample, sequenced in a study of blood T cell repertoires in COVID-19. Produced via immunoSEQ multiplex PCR; TCRdb's table is partial and in-frame only. The top ten hold roughly 4.7% of the sample, which has 250,000 to 300,000 clones, approximately 80% seen once. The material sequenced was PBMCs or T cells enriched from blood (not recorded which). These receptors came from a man aged 35-49 years who had been exposed to COVID-19. Each CDR3 is given with its conserved first and last residue. A D gene is named only where the DNA matches it firmly. The listing skips clone size in some rows; elsewhere it reads once, few, many or a size class.

cdr3_aa: CASSLWEGGPEAFF
cdr3_nt: TGTGCCAGCAGCTTATGGGAGGGGGGGCCTGAAGCTTTCTTT
v_call: TRBV7-2
j_call: TRBJ1-1
d_call: .
clone_size: .

cdr3_aa: CASSSPTGSPYSNQPQHF
cdr3_nt: TGTGCCAGCAGCTCCCCGACAGGGAGCCCATATAGCAATCAGCCCCAGCATTTT
v_call: TRBV7-9
j_call: TRBJ1-5
d_call: TRBD1
clone_size: .

cdr3_aa: CASSQDLVAGAYEQYF
cdr3_nt: TGTGCCAGCAGCCAAGATTTGGTAGCGGGAGCGTACGAGCAGTACTTC
v_call: TRBV3-1/TRBV3-2
j_call: TRBJ2-7
d_call: TRBD2
clone_size: .

cdr3_aa: CARTTTAGGPPYEQYF
cdr3_nt: TGTGCCAGAACTACGACGGCGGGAGGGCCCCCCTACGAGCAGTACTTC
v_call: TRBV2
j_call: TRBJ2-7
d_call: TRBD2
clone_size: .

cdr3_aa: CASSAGNRVKGNTIYF
cdr3_nt: TGTGCCAGCAGCGCAGGGAACAGGGTAAAGGGAAACACCATATATTTT
v_call: TRBV9
j_call: TRBJ1-3
d_call: .
clone_size: .

cdr3_aa: CACKRGGGHNQPQHF
cdr3_nt: TGTGCCTGTAAAAGGGGCGGGGGCCACAATCAGCCCCAGCATTTT
v_call: TRBV30
j_call: TRBJ1-5
d_call: .
clone_size: .

cdr3_aa: CASSPGHLNTEAFF
cdr3_nt: TGTGCCAGCAGCCCTGGACACTTGAACACTGAAGCTTTCTTT
v_call: TRBV7-3
j_call: TRBJ1-1
d_call: .
clone_size: .

cdr3_aa: CATTKQGNSYGYTF
cdr3_nt: TGTGCCACCACAAAACAGGGGAATAGCTATGGCTACACCTTC
v_call: TRBV9
j_call: TRBJ1-2
d_call: TRBD1
clone_size: once

cdr3_aa: CASSERDSRIGGYTF
cdr3_nt: TGTGCCAGCAGTGAAAGGGACTCAAGGATTGGTGGCTACACCTTC
v_call: TRBV6-1
j_call: TRBJ1-2
d_call: .
clone_size: .

cdr3_aa: CASMDRGNTGELFF
cdr3_nt: TGTGCCAGTATGGACAGGGGGAACACCGGGGAGCTGTTTTTT
v_call: TRBV19
j_call: TRBJ2-2
d_call: TRBD1
clone_size: few

cdr3_aa: CASSTGTGPGGYTF
cdr3_nt: TGCGCCAGCAGCACCGGGACAGGTCCTGGTGGCTACACCTTC
v_call: TRBV5-1
j_call: TRBJ1-2
d_call: TRBD1
clone_size: .

cdr3_aa: CASSPLQGAISGNTIYF
cdr3_nt: TGTGCCAGCAGCCCCCTACAGGGAGCGATCTCTGGAAACACCATATATTTT
v_call: TRBV11-3
j_call: TRBJ1-3
d_call: .
clone_size: .

cdr3_aa: CASNLGGAGYTF
cdr3_nt: TGTGCCAGCAACCTCGGGGGAGCTGGCTACACCTTC
v_call: TRBV3-1/TRBV3-2
j_call: TRBJ1-2
d_call: .
clone_size: .

cdr3_aa: CASSQSELQGREKLFF
cdr3_nt: TGTGCCAGCAGCCAATCTGAATTGCAGGGTCGTGAAAAACTGTTTTTT
v_call: TRBV3-1/TRBV3-2
j_call: TRBJ1-4
d_call: .
clone_size: .

cdr3_aa: CASSQFQGRTNEKLFF
cdr3_nt: TGCGCCAGCAGCCAATTCCAGGGCAGGACTAATGAAAAACTGTTTTTT
v_call: TRBV4-1
j_call: TRBJ1-4
d_call: .
clone_size: .

cdr3_aa: CASRSRGSTDTQYF
cdr3_nt: TGTGCCAGCAGATCCCGGGGGTCCACAGATACGCAGTATTTT
v_call: TRBV3-1/TRBV3-2
j_call: TRBJ2-3
d_call: .
clone_size: .

cdr3_aa: CASSELAGLAGARSKNIQYF
cdr3_nt: TGTGCCAGCAGTGAGTTGGCGGGACTAGCGGGAGCCCGGTCCAAAAACATTCAGTACTTC
v_call: TRBV6-1
j_call: TRBJ2-4
d_call: TRBD2
clone_size: .

cdr3_aa: CASSQVRGLQPQHF
cdr3_nt: TGCGCCAGCAGCCAAGTCCGGGGTTTGCAGCCCCAGCATTTT
v_call: TRBV4-1
j_call: TRBJ1-5
d_call: .
clone_size: .

cdr3_aa: CASSRGDPFRAFF
cdr3_nt: TGTGCCAGTAGTCGGGGGGACCCCTTTCGAGCTTTCTTT
v_call: TRBV19
j_call: TRBJ1-1
d_call: .
clone_size: .

cdr3_aa: CASSYRTGNTGELFF
cdr3_nt: TGCGCCAGCAGCTATAGGACAGGGAACACCGGGGAGCTGTTTTTT
v_call: TRBV5-1
j_call: TRBJ2-2
d_call: TRBD1
clone_size: once

cdr3_aa: CASSYSRLAGNEQFF
cdr3_nt: TGTGCCAGCAGTTACTCCCGACTAGCTGGCAATGAGCAGTTCTTC
v_call: TRBV6-5
j_call: TRBJ2-1
d_call: TRBD2
clone_size: once

cdr3_aa: CASSLRGGRMNTEAFF
cdr3_nt: TGTGCCAGCAGCTTACGAGGGGGACGAATGAACACTGAAGCTTTCTTT
v_call: TRBV7-3
j_call: TRBJ1-1
d_call: .
clone_size: .

cdr3_aa: CASKGLAGGEYNEQFF
cdr3_nt: TGTGCCAGCAAGGGACTAGCGGGAGGAGAGTACAATGAGCAGTTCTTC
v_call: TRBV11-2
j_call: TRBJ2-1
d_call: TRBD2
clone_size: .

cdr3_aa: CASGGSQLSETQYF
cdr3_nt: TGTGCCAGTGGGGGGAGTCAGCTGTCGGAGACCCAGTACTTC
v_call: TRBV6-5
j_call: TRBJ2-5
d_call: .
clone_size: .

cdr3_aa: CASSQDLLVVYF
cdr3_nt: TGTGCCAGCAGCCAAGATTTGCTAGTTGTTTACTTC
v_call: TRBV3-1/TRBV3-2
j_call: TRBJ2-7
d_call: .
clone_size: .

cdr3_aa: CASSFKTPNAEAFF
cdr3_nt: TGTGCCAGTAGTTTCAAGACACCTAACGCTGAAGCTTTCTTT
v_call: TRBV19
j_call: TRBJ1-1
d_call: .
clone_size: .